A single sample is the source of the 17 T cell receptor beta chains below, sequenced in a study of blood T cell repertoires in COVID-19. This table comes from immunoSEQ multiplex PCR, and its TCRdb copy is limited to in-frame clones, with some not included. The sample contains 150,000 to 200,000 clones, around nine tenths of which appear only once. The specimen sequenced was PBMCs or T cells enriched from blood (not recorded which). Receptor source: a woman aged 50 to 60 who had recovered from COVID-19.

The chain joins TRBV19 to TRBJ1-5; TRBD1 matches 11 bases. This CDR3 has 16 amino acids. CDR1 and CDR2 from the germline V gene are LNHDA and SQIVND (reference sequence). V was pared by 5 bases and J by 6 bases, with 9 bases of the junction left unmatched. The CDR3 reads CASSFPGQGAGQPQHF. CDR3 nucleotide sequence: TGTGCCAGTAGTTTTCCCGGACAGGGGGCGGGTCAGCCCCAGCATTTT.

The J gene is TRBJ1-1, the V gene TRBV7-7; D remains unclear. There are 13 residues in the CDR3. Germline lookup yields CDR1 SSHAT and CDR2 FNYEAQ (reference sequence). The germline V and J ends were trimmed by 5 bases and 4 bases, with 11 bases remaining between them. CDR3 region: CASSKGGSTEAFF. Here the CDR3 DNA reads TGTGCCAGCAGCAAGGGTGGGAGCACTGAAGCTTTCTTT.

The DNA of the CDR3 is TGTGCCAGCTCACCACCGTCTGAGCGGGGGCATGCAGATACGCAGTATTTT. This gives the protein CASSPPSERGHADTQYF. The chain recombines TRBV18 with TRBJ2-3; 8 bases align to TRBD2. The CDR3 sequence is 17 residues long. Germline V gene data show CDR1 as KGHSH and CDR2 as LQKENI. The V segment lost 0 bases and the J segment 4 bases; nucleotides outside the gene matches: 9.

The J gene is TRBJ2-1, the V gene TRBV5-1; D might be TRBD1 (5 bases). The germline CDR1 and CDR2 sequences are SGHRS and YFSETQ. With 0 bases removed from V and 10 bases from J, the gap between germline ends came to 5 bases. CDR3 length: 11 amino acids. For the CDR3, the DNA is TGCGCCAGCAGCTTGGACAGGGAGCAGTTCTTC. The encoded protein is CASSLDREQFF.

This clone is medium-sized by share. The CDR3 spells CATSSGGMGTEAFF. CDR3 in DNA: TGTGCCACCAGCAGTGGGGGGATGGGTACTGAAGCTTTCTTT. The chain links TRBV15 to TRBJ1-1; weak D call: TRBD1 (5 bases). Germline loops: CDR1 LNHNV, CDR2 YYDKDF (reference sequence). V was shortened by 3 bases and J by 5 bases, with 13 bases between the two germline ends. The CDR3 sequence is 14 residues long.

This clone was detected once. Different DNA sequences within this sample yield the same CDR3. The chain has TRBV6-1 and TRBJ1-1; D gene uncertain. Trimming cost V 1 base and J 2 bases, with 5 bases left between them. The CDR3 runs to 13 residues. Germline CDR1 MNHNS, CDR2 SASEGT. This chain's CDR3 is CASSEGRNTEAFF. The CDR3, as DNA: TGTGCCAGCAGTGAAGGTAGAAACACTGAAGCTTTCTTT.

The genes are TRBV4-1 and TRBJ1-3; 8 bases map to TRBD1. The CDR3 spans 16 residues. J was trimmed by 3 bases and V by 3 bases; bases with no gene match: 7. The germline gives CDR1 MGHRA, CDR2 YSYEKL. The CDR3 DNA reads TGCGCCAGCAGCCATCGGACAGGGTCTTTTGGAAACACCATATATTTT. Translation gives CASSHRTGSFGNTIYF.

This chain joins TRBV27 and TRBJ2-3, with D possibly TRBD2 on 6 matching bases. The V end was cut by 7 bases, the J end by 8 bases, with 34 bases between. The CDR3 runs to 19 residues. Germline V gives CDR1 MNHEY, CDR2 SMNVEV (reference sequence). The CDR3 sequence is CASTSLGDGYRLVRSTQYF. The CDR3 region has the DNA TGTGCCAGCACCTCACTCGGGGACGGATACCGACTAGTTCGGAGTACGCAGTATTTT.

The chain combines TRBV5-4 with TRBJ2-5; 8 positions match TRBD2. This CDR3 contains 15 residues. V was clipped by 4 bases and J by 3 bases; unmatched bases: 8. Germline V gene sequence: CDR1 SGHNT, CDR2 YYREEE (reference sequence). The CDR3 loop reads CASSTPLAAKETQYF. CDR3 nucleotide sequence: TGTGCCAGCAGCACCCCACTAGCGGCTAAAGAGACCCAGTACTTC.

This clone was recorded only once. The J gene is TRBJ2-5, the V gene TRBV30; 7 positions agree with TRBD1. Germline values: CDR1 GTSNPN, CDR2 SVGIG (reference sequence). The CDR3 loop spans 15 amino acids. The CDR3 bases are TGTGCTGCCAACCCGGACAGGAGCAAAGAGGAGACCCAGTACTTC. It specifies CAANPDRSKEETQYF.

J is TRBJ2-7 and V is TRBV12-3 or TRBV12-4; 7 bases fit TRBD1. J gave up 0 bases and V 6 bases, and 2 bases lay outside the gene matches. The length of the CDR3 is 13 residues. As DNA, the CDR3 is TGTGCCAGCAGCAGGGACAGCTCCTACGAGCAGTACTTC. This translates into CASSRDSSYEQYF.

The gene calls are TRBV7-2 and TRBJ1-4, with D tentatively TRBD1 (5 bases). Germline V gives CDR1 SGHTA, CDR2 FQGNSA. The CDR3 is 15 residues long. Trimming took 2 bases from V and 7 from J, leaving 14 bases between them. This CDR3 is CASSLTGGMGEKLFF. The CDR3 DNA reads as TGTGCCAGCAGCTTAACGGGGGGGATGGGTGAAAAACTGTTTTTT.

This chain joins TRBV6-2 or TRBV6-3 and TRBJ1-1; D is unclear. The length of the CDR3 is 13 residues. Germline V gene sequence: CDR1 MNHEY, CDR2 SVGEGT. Trimming pared 4 bases from V and 4 bases from J, leaving 10 bases between. As DNA, the CDR3 is TGTGCCAGCAGTTTAAACCCGGGCACTGAAGCTTTCTTT. It codes for CASSLNPGTEAFF.

This clone was found a few times. V usage is TRBV6-5 and J usage is TRBJ1-5; 7 nucleotides agree with TRBD1. V shed 6 bases and J 4 bases; nucleotides not matched to a gene: 6. The CDR3 loop spans 14 amino acids. Germline lookup yields CDR1 MNHEY and CDR2 SVGAGI. CDR3 DNA sequence: TGTGCCAGCAGCGGCGGGACAGAGAATCAGCCCCAGCATTTT. Its protein product is CASSGGTENQPQHF.

The chain employs TRBV7-2 and TRBJ1-1; TRBD1 agrees at 8 bases. Germline V gene sequence: CDR1 SGHTA, CDR2 FQGNSA. V shed 1 base, J shed 11 bases, and the junction held 6 bases outside the gene matches. The CDR3 consists of 13 residues. CDR3 amino acids: CASSLVGQGKAFF. CDR3 coding DNA: TGTGCCAGCAGCTTAGTTGGACAGGGTAAGGCTTTCTTT.

This chain joins TRBV5-1 and TRBJ1-1; possibly TRBD1 for D (6 bases). The V and J ends lost 2 bases and 2 bases respectively, with 13 bases between them. The V gene's germline CDR1 is SGHRS and CDR2 YFSETQ. The CDR3 is made up of 15 amino acids. The CDR3 spells CASSFSRGDNTEAFF. For the CDR3, the DNA is TGCGCCAGCAGCTTTAGCAGGGGTGATAACACTGAAGCTTTCTTT.

The chain combines TRBV5-1 with TRBJ2-2; 14 nucleotides match TRBD2. The V and J ends lost 3 bases and 1 base, in that order; junction bases with no gene match: 5. The CDR3 runs to 18 residues. CDR1 is SGHRS, CDR2 YFSETQ, per germline. The CDR3 sequence: CASSWGLAGALNTGELFF. The CDR3 DNA reads TGCGCCAGCAGCTGGGGACTAGCGGGGGCTTTGAACACCGGGGAGCTGTTTTTT.